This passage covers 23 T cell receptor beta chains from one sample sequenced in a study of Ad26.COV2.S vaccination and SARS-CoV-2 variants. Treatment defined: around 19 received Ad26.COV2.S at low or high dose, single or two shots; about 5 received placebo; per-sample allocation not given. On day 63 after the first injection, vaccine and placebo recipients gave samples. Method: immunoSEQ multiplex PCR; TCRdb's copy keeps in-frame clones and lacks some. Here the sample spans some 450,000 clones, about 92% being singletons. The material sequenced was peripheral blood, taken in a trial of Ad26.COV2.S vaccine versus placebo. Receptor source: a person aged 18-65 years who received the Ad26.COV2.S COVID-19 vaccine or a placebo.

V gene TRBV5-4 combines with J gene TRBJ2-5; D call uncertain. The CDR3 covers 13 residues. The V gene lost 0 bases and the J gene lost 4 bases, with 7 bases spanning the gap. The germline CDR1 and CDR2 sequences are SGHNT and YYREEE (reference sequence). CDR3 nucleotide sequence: TGTGCCAGCAGCTTGGGGCAGACAGAGACCCAGTACTTC. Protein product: CASSLGQTETQYF.

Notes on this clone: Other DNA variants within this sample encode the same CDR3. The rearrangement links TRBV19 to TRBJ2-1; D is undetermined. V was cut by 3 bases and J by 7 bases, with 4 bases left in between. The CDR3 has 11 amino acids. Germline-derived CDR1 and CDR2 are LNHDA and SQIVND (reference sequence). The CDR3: CASSIVNEQFF. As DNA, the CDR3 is TGTGCCAGTAGTATTGTGAATGAGCAGTTCTTC.

The CDR3 DNA reads as TGTGCCAGTAGTATGTCAGACAATAGCAATCAGCCCCAGCATTTT. Translation: CASSMSDNSNQPQHF. The rearrangement joins TRBV19 to TRBJ1-5; D remains ambiguous. Germline V gene lookup returns CDR1 LNHDA and CDR2 SQIVND (reference sequence). The CDR3 totals 15 residues. V lost 3 bases to trimming and J lost 0 bases, with 9 bases between them. Based on the CDR3 plus reference TRBV19 and TRBJ1-5, the full variable domain is DGGITQSPKYLFRKEGQNVTLSCEQNLNHDAMYWYRQDPGQGLRLIYYSQIVNDFQKGDIAEGYSVSREKKESFPLTVTSAQKNPTAFYLCASSMSDNSNQPQHFGDGTRLSIL.

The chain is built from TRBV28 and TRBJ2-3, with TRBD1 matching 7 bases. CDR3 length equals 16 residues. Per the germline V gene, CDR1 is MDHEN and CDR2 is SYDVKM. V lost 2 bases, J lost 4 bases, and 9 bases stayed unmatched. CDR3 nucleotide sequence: TGTGCCAGCAGTTTAGTTTTTACAGGGGCCTCAGATACGCAGTATTTT. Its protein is CASSLVFTGASDTQYF.

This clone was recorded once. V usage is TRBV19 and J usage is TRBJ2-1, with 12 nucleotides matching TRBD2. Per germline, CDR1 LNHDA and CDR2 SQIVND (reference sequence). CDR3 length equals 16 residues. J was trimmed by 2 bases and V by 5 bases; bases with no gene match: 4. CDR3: CASSPLAGGPYNEQFF. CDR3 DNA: TGTGCCAGTAGTCCCCTAGCGGGAGGGCCCTACAATGAGCAGTTCTTC.

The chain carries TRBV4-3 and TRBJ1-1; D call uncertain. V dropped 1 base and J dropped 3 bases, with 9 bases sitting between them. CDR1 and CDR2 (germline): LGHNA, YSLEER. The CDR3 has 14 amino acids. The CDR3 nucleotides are TGCGCCAGCAGCCAAGGGGGATGGGACACTGAAGCTTTCTTT. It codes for CASSQGGWDTEAFF.

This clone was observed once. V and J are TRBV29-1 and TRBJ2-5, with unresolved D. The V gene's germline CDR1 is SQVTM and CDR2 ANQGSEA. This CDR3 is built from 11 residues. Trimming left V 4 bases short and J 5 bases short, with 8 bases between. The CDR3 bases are TGCAGCGTTGCTCCTGGGGAGACCCAGTACTTC. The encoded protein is CSVAPGETQYF.

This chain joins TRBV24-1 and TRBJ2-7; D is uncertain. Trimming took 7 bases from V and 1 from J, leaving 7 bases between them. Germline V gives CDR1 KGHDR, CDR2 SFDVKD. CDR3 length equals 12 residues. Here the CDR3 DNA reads TGTGCCACCAGCTCTCCGTCCTACGAGCAGTACTTC. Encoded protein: CATSSPSYEQYF.

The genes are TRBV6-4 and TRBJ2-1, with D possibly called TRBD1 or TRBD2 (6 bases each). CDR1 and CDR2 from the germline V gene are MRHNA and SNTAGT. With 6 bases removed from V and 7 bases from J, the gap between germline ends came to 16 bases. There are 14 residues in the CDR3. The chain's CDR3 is CASSLVEGGNEQFF. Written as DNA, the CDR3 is TGTGCCAGCAGCCTTGTGGAGGGGGGTAATGAGCAGTTCTTC.

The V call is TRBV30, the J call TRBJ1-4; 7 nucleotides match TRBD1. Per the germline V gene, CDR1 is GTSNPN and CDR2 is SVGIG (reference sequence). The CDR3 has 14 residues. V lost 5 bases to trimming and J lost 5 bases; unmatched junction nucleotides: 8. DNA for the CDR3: TGTGCCTGGGACAGACAGGGCATAAATGAAAAACTGTTTTTT. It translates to CAWDRQGINEKLFF.

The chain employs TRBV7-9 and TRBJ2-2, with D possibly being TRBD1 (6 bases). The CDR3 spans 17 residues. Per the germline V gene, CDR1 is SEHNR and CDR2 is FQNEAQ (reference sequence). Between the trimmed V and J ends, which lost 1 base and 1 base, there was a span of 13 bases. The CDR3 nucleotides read TGTGCCAGCAGCTTAGTTGGGGGCAACCAGAACACCGGGGAGCTGTTTTTT. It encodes CASSLVGGNQNTGELFF. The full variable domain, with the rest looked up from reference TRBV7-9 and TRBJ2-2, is DTGVSQNPRHKITKRGQNVTFRCDPISEHNRLYWYRQTLGQGPEFLTYFQNEAQLEKSRLLSDRFSAERPKGSFSTLEIQRTEQGDSAMYLCASSLVGGNQNTGELFFGEGSRLTVL.

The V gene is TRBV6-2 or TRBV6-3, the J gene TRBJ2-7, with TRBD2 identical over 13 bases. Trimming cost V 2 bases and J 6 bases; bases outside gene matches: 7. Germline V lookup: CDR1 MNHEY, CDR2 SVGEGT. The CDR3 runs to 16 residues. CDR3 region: CASSYNGGLAGSEQYF. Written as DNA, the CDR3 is TGTGCCAGCAGTTACAACGGGGGACTAGCGGGAAGCGAGCAGTACTTC.

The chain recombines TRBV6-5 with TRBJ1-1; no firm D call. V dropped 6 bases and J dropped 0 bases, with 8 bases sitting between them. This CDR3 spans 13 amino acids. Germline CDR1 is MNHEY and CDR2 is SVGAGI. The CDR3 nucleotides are TGTGCCAGCAGCGTAACAGTGAACACTGAAGCTTTCTTT. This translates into CASSVTVNTEAFF.

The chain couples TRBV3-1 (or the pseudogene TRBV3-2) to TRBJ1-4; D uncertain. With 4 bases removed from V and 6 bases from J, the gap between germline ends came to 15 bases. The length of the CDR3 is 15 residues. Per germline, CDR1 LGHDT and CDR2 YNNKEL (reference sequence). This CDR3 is CASSLSLQGDEKLFF. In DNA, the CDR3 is TGTGCCAGCAGCCTGTCACTACAAGGTGATGAAAAACTGTTTTTT.

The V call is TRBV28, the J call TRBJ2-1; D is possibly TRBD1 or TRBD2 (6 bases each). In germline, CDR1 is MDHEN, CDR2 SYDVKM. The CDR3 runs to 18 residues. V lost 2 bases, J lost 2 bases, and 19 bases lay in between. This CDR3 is CASSLRNGGQGAYNEQFF. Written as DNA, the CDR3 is TGTGCCAGCAGTTTAAGGAACGGGGGACAAGGAGCCTACAATGAGCAGTTCTTC.

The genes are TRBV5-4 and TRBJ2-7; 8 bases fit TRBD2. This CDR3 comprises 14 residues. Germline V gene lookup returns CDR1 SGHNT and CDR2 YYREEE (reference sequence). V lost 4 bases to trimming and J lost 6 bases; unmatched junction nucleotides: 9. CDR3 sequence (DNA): TGTGCCAGCAGCCCCAATCGGGAGGGTGGCGAGCAGTACTTC. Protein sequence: CASSPNREGGEQYF.

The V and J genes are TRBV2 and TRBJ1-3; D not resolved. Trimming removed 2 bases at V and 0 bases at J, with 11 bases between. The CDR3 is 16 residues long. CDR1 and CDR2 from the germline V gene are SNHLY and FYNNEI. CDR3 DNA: TGTGCCAGCAGTGAAACAGTTACTCACTCTGGAAACACCATATATTTT. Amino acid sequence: CASSETVTHSGNTIYF.

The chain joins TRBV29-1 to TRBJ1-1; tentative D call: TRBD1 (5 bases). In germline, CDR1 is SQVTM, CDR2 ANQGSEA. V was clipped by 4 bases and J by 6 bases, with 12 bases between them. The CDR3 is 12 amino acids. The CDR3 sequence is CSVVQGVSEAFF. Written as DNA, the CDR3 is TGCAGCGTTGTTCAAGGGGTATCTGAAGCTTTCTTT.

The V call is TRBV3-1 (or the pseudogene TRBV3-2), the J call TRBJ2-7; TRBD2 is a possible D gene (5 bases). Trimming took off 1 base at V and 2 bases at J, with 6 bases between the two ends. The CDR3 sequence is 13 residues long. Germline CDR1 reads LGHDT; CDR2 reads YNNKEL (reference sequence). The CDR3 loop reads CASSQVGTYEQYF. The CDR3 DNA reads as TGTGCCAGCAGCCAAGTCGGGACCTACGAGCAGTACTTC.

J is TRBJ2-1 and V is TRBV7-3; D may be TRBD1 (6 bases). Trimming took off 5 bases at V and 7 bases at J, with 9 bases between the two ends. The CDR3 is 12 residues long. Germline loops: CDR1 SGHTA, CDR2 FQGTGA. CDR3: CASSEQGNEQFF. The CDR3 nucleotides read TGTGCCAGCAGCGAACAGGGTAATGAGCAGTTCTTC.

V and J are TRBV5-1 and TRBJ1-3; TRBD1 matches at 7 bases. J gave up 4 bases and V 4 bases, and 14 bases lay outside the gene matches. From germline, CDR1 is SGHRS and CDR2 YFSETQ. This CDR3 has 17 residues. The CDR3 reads CASSTGQAQGSGNTIYF. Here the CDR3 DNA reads TGCGCCAGCAGCACCGGACAGGCCCAGGGCTCGGGAAACACCATATATTTT.

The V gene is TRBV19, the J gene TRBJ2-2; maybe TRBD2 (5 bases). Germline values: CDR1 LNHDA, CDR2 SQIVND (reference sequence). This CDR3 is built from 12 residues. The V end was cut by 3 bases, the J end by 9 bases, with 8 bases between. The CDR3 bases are TGTGCCAGTAGTATGGGAGCGCGGGAGCTGTTTTTT. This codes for CASSMGARELFF.

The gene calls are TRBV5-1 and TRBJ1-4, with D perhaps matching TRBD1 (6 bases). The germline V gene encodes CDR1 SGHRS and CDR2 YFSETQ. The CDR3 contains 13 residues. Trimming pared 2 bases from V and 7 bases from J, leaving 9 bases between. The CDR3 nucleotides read TGCGCCAGCAGCTTAATAGGGGGTGAAAAACTGTTTTTT. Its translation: CASSLIGGEKLFF.